This T cell receptor beta chain was captured by sequencing in a study of blood T cell repertoires in COVID-19. Method: immunoSEQ multiplex PCR; TCRdb's copy keeps in-frame clones and lacks some. The sample shows 94,000 or so clones, 88% of them seen only once. This receptor was obtained from a woman aged 80 or over with active COVID-19. Sample: peripheral blood.

CDR3 amino acids: CASSLARGTMLYNEQFF. The CDR3 nucleotides are TGTGCCAGCAGCTTAGCGAGGGGGACAATGCTATACAATGAGCAGTTCTTC. The rearrangement joins TRBV7-2 to TRBJ2-1; D might be TRBD1 (6 bases). CDR1 is SGHTA and CDR2 is FQGNSA in the germline V gene. The CDR3 has 17 residues. Deletions cut 0 bases from V and 4 bases from J, with 16 bases between.